Shown below are 18 T cell receptor beta chains from a single sample sequenced in a study of T cells in Graves' hyperthyroidism and ophthalmopathy. Amplification of TCR beta CDR3 regions was performed using RNA transcripts as template. First-round RT-PCR of the TCR CDR3 relied on the HTBI primer set. One entry per CDR3 protein results from TCRdb running MiXCR on the multiplex PCR reads. The profile covers roughly 420,000 distinct CDR3 sequences, with around 14% appearing a single time and over 12% taken by the ten largest. Material: blood. All receptors come from a woman under 30 with Graves' hyperthyroidism.

This clonotype was detected many times. The chain has TRBV10-3 and TRBJ1-5; D possibly corresponds to TRBD1 (5 bases). Trimming stripped 2 bases from V and 5 bases from J, with 16 bases between. Germline loops: CDR1 ENHRY, CDR2 SYGVKD. CDR3 length: 16 amino acids. CDR3 region: CAISEAGQAVHQPQHF. In nucleotides, the CDR3 is TGTGCCATCAGTGAGGCTGGACAAGCAGTACATCAGCCCCAGCATTTT.

The sample holds one count of this clonotype. A much more abundant neighbour one base away suggests this may be a read error. This chain uses TRBV2 with TRBJ2-7; TRBD1 matches at 10 bases. After removal of 7 bases from V and 3 bases from J, the junction contained 9 bases not matched to a gene. The germline CDR1 and CDR2 sequences are SNHLY and FYNNEI. This CDR3 contains 15 residues. The CDR3 nucleotides are TGTGCCAGCATCTCGACAGGGGGCACCGGCTACGAGCAGTACTTC. It is translated as CASISTGGTGYEQYF.

This clonotype has ten or more counts. The rearrangement joins TRBV3-1 to TRBJ2-7; no clear D. CDR1 LGHDT and CDR2 YNNKEL come from the germline V gene (reference sequence). The V end lost 1 base, the J end lost 4 bases, and 5 bases lay between the germline ends. There are 12 residues in the CDR3. CDR3 coding DNA: TGTGCCAGCAGCCAAGTAGTATACGAGCAGTACTTC. The encoded protein is CASSQVVYEQYF.

This clonotype has a handful of counts. The V and J genes are TRBV7-9 and TRBJ2-7; TRBD2 matches 9 bases. CDR3 length: 14 residues. V was pared by 10 bases and J by 3 bases, with 10 bases of the junction left unmatched. In germline, CDR1 is SEHNR, CDR2 FQNEAQ (reference sequence). CDR3 coding DNA: TGTGCCACCGCCGGTAGCGGGAGAAACTACGAGCAGTACTTC. Translating it yields CATAGSGRNYEQYF.

The chain employs TRBV10-3 and TRBJ2-1, with TRBD2 identical over 8 bases. This CDR3 is built from 15 residues. Germline assignment: CDR1 ENHRY and CDR2 SYGVKD. V shed 6 bases, J shed 2 bases, and the junction held 6 bases outside the gene matches. The CDR3, as DNA: TGTGCCATCAGGGACGCGGGAGGACCCTACAATGAGCAGTTCTTC. Residues: CAIRDAGGPYNEQFF.

Only a few counts were recorded for this clonotype. This chain uses TRBV4-1 with TRBJ2-3; unclear D gene. Trimming took 1 base from V and 0 from J, leaving 14 bases between them. CDR1 and CDR2 (germline): MGHRA, YSYEKL. CDR3 length: 17 residues. The CDR3 region is CASSQVRQIVSTDTQYF. The CDR3, as DNA: TGCGCCAGCAGCCAAGTGAGGCAGATAGTAAGCACAGATACGCAGTATTTT.

This clonotype was seen repeatedly, ten times or more. V gene TRBV6-5 combines with J gene TRBJ1-6; TRBD1 matches 7 bases. Trimming removed 0 bases from V and 9 bases from J; junction bases left unmatched: 5. Per the germline V gene, CDR1 is MNHEY and CDR2 is SVGAGI. This CDR3 region has 15 residues. CDR3 sequence reads: CASSYSEGASSPLHF. The DNA of the CDR3 is TGTGCCAGCAGTTACTCGGAGGGGGCGAGTTCACCCCTCCACTTT.

The chain joins TRBV5-1 to TRBJ2-1; TRBD2 aligns across 13 bases. Trimming removed 0 bases from V and 0 bases from J; junction bases left unmatched: 9. Germline CDR1 is SGHRS and CDR2 is YFSETQ. The CDR3 has 20 amino acids. The CDR3 here is CASSLVAGTSGDPSYNEQFF. In DNA, the CDR3 is TGCGCCAGCAGCTTGGTGGCGGGGACTAGCGGGGACCCCTCCTACAATGAGCAGTTCTTC.

This chain uses TRBV6-2 or TRBV6-3 with TRBJ2-3; D unresolved. Between the trimmed V and J ends, which lost 2 bases and 2 bases, there was a span of 8 bases. Germline CDR1 reads MNHEY; CDR2 reads SVGEGT. This CDR3 is 14 amino acids long. This chain's CDR3 is CASSYAGNTDTQYF. CDR3 DNA: TGTGCCAGCAGTTACGCCGGAAACACAGATACGCAGTATTTT.

This clonotype was picked up a small number of times. The chain uses TRBV12-3 or TRBV12-4 and TRBJ1-4; TRBD1 agrees at 7 bases. The V segment lost 7 bases and the J segment 6 bases; nucleotides outside the gene matches: 8. The CDR3 consists of 14 residues. CDR3 sequence (DNA): TGTGCCAGCACCCCAGGCAGGGGGGATGAAAAACTGTTTTTT. Protein product: CASTPGRGDEKLFF.

This clonotype was found a few times. The V call is TRBV6-1, the J call TRBJ1-5; 9 nucleotides agree with TRBD1. Looked up from germline, CDR1 is MNHNS and CDR2 is SASEGT. The CDR3 runs 15 residues. J was trimmed by 3 bases and V by 6 bases; bases with no gene match: 6. The CDR3 DNA reads as TGTGCCAGCAGACCCCTACAGGGGGCCAATCAGCCCCAGCATTTT. Protein sequence: CASRPLQGANQPQHF.

This clonotype was found a few times. The chain is built from TRBV9 and TRBJ2-3; TRBD1 is a possible D gene (5 bases). The CDR3 consists of 15 residues. Trimming cost V 4 bases and J 0 bases, with 12 bases left between them. CDR1 and CDR2 (germline): SGDLS, YYNGEE. The CDR3 nucleotides are TGTGCCAGCAGCAAACAGGAAACCAGCACAGATACGCAGTATTTT. Encoded protein: CASSKQETSTDTQYF. Variable domain in full (rest from reference TRBV9 and TRBJ2-3): DSGVTQTPKHLITATGQRVTLRCSPRSGDLSVYWYQQSLDQGLQFLIQYYNGEERAKGNILERFSAQQFPDLHSELNLSSLELGDSALYFCASSKQETSTDTQYFGPGTRLTVL.

This clonotype came up many times. The chain uses TRBV15 and TRBJ1-1, with D hard to call. V lost 0 bases to trimming and J lost 5 bases, with 10 bases between them. This CDR3 is 14 amino acids long. Germline values: CDR1 LNHNV, CDR2 YYDKDF (reference sequence). The CDR3 nucleotides read TGTGCCACCAGCAGAGAGGCAATTGGGACTGAAGCTTTCTTT. This codes for CATSREAIGTEAFF.

This clonotype has only a few counts. The V and J genes are TRBV10-3 and TRBJ2-5; 14 nucleotides line up with TRBD2. Germline-derived CDR1 and CDR2 are ENHRY and SYGVKD. V trimming: 4 bases; J trimming: 4 bases; junction bases outside the gene matches: 2. The CDR3 spans 15 residues. CDR3 region: CAISGGLAGAETQYF. The CDR3 DNA reads as TGTGCCATCAGTGGGGGACTAGCGGGGGCAGAGACCCAGTACTTC.

This sequence joins TRBV6-5 and TRBJ2-7, with D perhaps assigned TRBD1 or TRBD2 (5 bases each). CDR1 is MNHEY and CDR2 is SVGAGI in the germline V gene. Trimming stripped 2 bases from V and 3 bases from J, with 14 bases between. This CDR3 is 15 amino acids long. The CDR3 reads CASSYTGTALYEQYF. The CDR3 DNA sequence: TGTGCCAGCAGTTACACTGGGACGGCGCTCTACGAGCAGTACTTC.

The chain uses TRBV5-1 and TRBJ1-1, with 7 nucleotides matching TRBD1. In germline, CDR1 is SGHRS, CDR2 YFSETQ. The CDR3 spans 16 residues. The J segment lost 1 base and the V segment lost 2 bases, leaving 8 bases of the junction unmatched. The CDR3 DNA reads TGCGCCAGCAGCTTTCTTTCGACAGGGTGGAACACTGAAGCTTTCTTT. This gives the protein CASSFLSTGWNTEAFF. The whole variable domain, filled in from reference TRBV5-1 and TRBJ1-1, reads KAGVTQTPRYLIKTRGQQVTLSCSPISGHRSVSWYQQTPGQGLQFLFEYFSETQRNKGNFPGRFSGRQFSNSRSEMNVSTLELGDSALYLCASSFLSTGWNTEAFFGQGTRLTVV.

This clonotype was recorded a few times. The rearrangement joins TRBV6-1 to TRBJ1-1; no clear D. The CDR3 extends over 13 amino acids. Trimming took 6 bases from V and 6 from J, leaving 14 bases between them. The germline V gene encodes CDR1 MNHNS and CDR2 SASEGT. The CDR3 loop is CASRPVPNSEAFF. Written as DNA, the CDR3 is TGTGCCAGCAGACCGGTTCCAAACTCTGAAGCTTTCTTT.

J is TRBJ1-1 and V is TRBV25-1; D is undetermined. CDR1 and CDR2 from the germline V gene are MGHDK and SYGVNS. The germline V and J ends were trimmed by 5 bases and 3 bases, with 7 bases remaining between them. The CDR3 has 12 residues. Here the CDR3 reads CASSQGYTEAFF. The CDR3 DNA is TGTGCCAGCAGTCAAGGGTACACTGAAGCTTTCTTT.